The 20 T cell receptor beta chains below were found in one sample sequenced in a study of T cells in Graves' hyperthyroidism and ophthalmopathy. TCR beta CDR3 regions were amplified from RNA transcripts. Initially, a first-round RT-PCR of the TCR CDR3 employed the HTBI primer set. Using its own MiXCR run on the multiplex PCR reads, TCRdb lists one record per CDR3 protein. In the table there are a few hundred thousand distinct CDR3 sequences, around 20% of which are singletons. The sequenced sample consisted of blood. The receptors were gathered from a man aged 18 to 29 with Graves' hyperthyroidism.

This clonotype occurred many times. The chain is built from TRBV27 and TRBJ1-2; D remains unclear. Trimming removed 2 bases from V and 2 bases from J, with 9 bases in between. This CDR3 contains 14 residues. In germline, CDR1 is MNHEY, CDR2 SMNVEV (reference sequence). Written as DNA, the CDR3 is TGTGCCAGCAGTTTAGGATCCGGAAACTATGGCTACACCTTC. It encodes CASSLGSGNYGYTF.

The V and J genes are TRBV11-2 and TRBJ1-5; no clear D. The CDR3 runs to 16 residues. V lost 0 bases and J lost 6, with 15 bases in between. Germline V gene data show CDR1 as SGHAT and CDR2 as FQNNGV. CDR3 DNA: TGTGCCAGCAGCTTAGAGAGCAGCGTCAAAGGTCAGCCCCAGCATTTT. Translation gives CASSLESSVKGQPQHF.

In the case of this clonotype: One junction end disagrees with the germline gene, perhaps due to a read error. The rearrangement joins TRBV7-8 to TRBJ2-7; 8 bases line up with TRBD2. The CDR3 runs 12 residues. The germline gives CDR1 SGHVS, CDR2 FQNEAQ. The CDR3 reads CASSLGDGRAHF. CDR3 in DNA: TGTGCCAGCAGCTTAGGGGACGGGAGGGCTCACTTC. The variable domain in full, with the rest retrieved from reference TRBV7-8 and TRBJ2-7, is GAGVSQSPRYKVAKRGQDVALRCDPISGHVSLFWYQQALGQGPEFLTYFQNEAQLDKSGLPSDRFFAERPEGSVSTLKIQRTQQEDSAVYLCASSLGDGRAHFGPGTRLTVT.

This clonotype was seen many times. The rearrangement joins TRBV7-9 to TRBJ1-4; TRBD1 might be the D (6 bases). The CDR3 covers 14 residues. With 3 bases removed from V and 5 bases from J, the gap between germline ends came to 10 bases. Per the germline V gene, CDR1 is SEHNR and CDR2 is FQNEAQ (reference sequence). The CDR3 coding sequence is TGTGCCAGCAGCTTCGGGACACGCAATGAAAAACTGTTTTTT. This gives the protein CASSFGTRNEKLFF.

This clonotype was counted a few times. This sequence may be a read error, since a much larger clone differs from it by one base. V is TRBV20-1 and J is TRBJ2-5; D is ambiguous. This CDR3 contains 10 residues. Germline CDR1 and CDR2: DFQATT and SNEGSKA (reference sequence). The V end lost 1 base, the J end lost 4 bases, and 1 base lay between the germline ends. CDR3 residues: CSARAETQYF. CDR3 sequence (DNA): TGCAGTGCTAGAGCAGAGACCCAGTACTTC.

This chain connects TRBV6-1 to TRBJ2-2; D is perhaps TRBD1 or TRBD2 (5 bases each). Germline lookup yields CDR1 MNHNS and CDR2 SASEGT. The CDR3 consists of 17 residues. V shed 7 bases and J shed 7 bases, with 25 bases lying between them. CDR3 region: CASIGAPGTGPVGELFF. DNA of the CDR3: TGTGCCAGCATAGGGGCCCCTGGGACGGGCCCCGTCGGGGAGCTGTTTTTT.

The V and J genes are TRBV28 and TRBJ1-1; D call uncertain. CDR3 length: 15 residues. The germline V gene encodes CDR1 MDHEN and CDR2 SYDVKM. Deletions cut 9 bases from V and 1 base from J, with 18 bases between. CDR3 in amino acids: CASNGRQVKNTEAFF. The DNA of the CDR3 is TGTGCCAGTAACGGGAGGCAGGTTAAGAACACTGAAGCTTTCTTT.

In this sample, this clonotype turned up a few times. The chain carries TRBV12-3 or TRBV12-4 and TRBJ2-4; D might be TRBD2 (5 bases). The CDR3 has 13 residues. The germline V and J ends were trimmed by 5 bases and 10 bases, with 15 bases remaining between them. CDR3 loop: CASSRRDPGIQYF. The DNA of the CDR3 is TGTGCCAGCAGTCGACGCGATCCGGGGATTCAGTACTTC.

This clonotype was observed many times. The chain is built from TRBV12-5 and TRBJ1-5; no clear D. Germline CDR1 reads LGHNT; CDR2 reads FRNRAP. V lost 4 bases and J 1 base, leaving 11 bases between the germline ends. The CDR3 is 15 residues long. CDR3 in amino acids: CASGSSGVSNQPQHF. The CDR3, as DNA: TGTGCTAGTGGTTCGTCGGGAGTCAGCAATCAGCCCCAGCATTTT.

About this clonotype itself: A single base separates this from a much larger clone, so it may be a read error. J is TRBJ2-7 and V is TRBV12-5, with TRBD2 matching 8 bases. The CDR3 is 17 amino acids. V was pared by 6 bases and J by 6 bases, with 19 bases of the junction left unmatched. CDR1 is LGHNT, CDR2 FRNRAP, per germline. CDR3 nucleotide sequence: TGTGCTAGTGGCACCTCCCCGACTGGCGGGGGGAGTTTCGAGCAGTACTTC. Translated: CASGTSPTGGGSFEQYF.

This sequence joins TRBV12-3 or TRBV12-4 and TRBJ1-1; D is unresolved. This CDR3 region has 15 residues. V lost 4 bases and J 5 bases, leaving 17 bases between the germline ends. Written as DNA, the CDR3 is TGTGCCAGCAGTTCCGCCCCCGGATCGGGGACTGAAGCTTTCTTT. Amino acid sequence: CASSSAPGSGTEAFF.

In its sample, this clonotype was seen a few times. This rearrangement joins TRBV5-1 to TRBJ1-3, with D unresolved. CDR3 size: 13 residues. Trimming pared 0 bases from V and 9 bases from J, leaving 10 bases between. Germline-derived CDR1 and CDR2 are SGHRS and YFSETQ. CDR3: CASSLAPDGTIYF. CDR3 coding DNA: TGCGCCAGCAGCTTGGCCCCGGACGGCACCATATATTTT.

This clonotype was counted at least ten times. The V call is TRBV7-2, the J call TRBJ1-1; D not certain. The V end lost 3 bases, the J end lost 8 bases, and 13 bases lay between the germline ends. There are 13 residues in the CDR3. The germline gives CDR1 SGHTA, CDR2 FQGNSA. This CDR3 reads CASSFDRNIEAFF. Here the CDR3 DNA reads TGTGCCAGCAGCTTCGATAGGAACATCGAAGCTTTCTTT.

This clonotype was counted between two and nine times. The chain carries TRBV18 and TRBJ1-5; D unresolved. There are 14 residues in the CDR3. V dropped 3 bases and J dropped 6 bases, with 12 bases sitting between them. CDR1 and CDR2 (germline): KGHSH, LQKENI. The CDR3 protein is CASSPGLAFQPQHF. Written as DNA, the CDR3 is TGTGCCAGCTCACCTGGACTAGCTTTTCAGCCCCAGCATTTT. Full variable domain (rest looked up from reference TRBV18 and TRBJ1-5): NAGVMQNPRHLVRRRGQEARLRCSPMKGHSHVYWYRQLPEEGLKFMVYLQKENIIDESGMPKERFSAEFPKEGPSILRIQQVVRGDSAAYFCASSPGLAFQPQHFGDGTRLSIL.

This clonotype came up many times. J is TRBJ2-2 and V is TRBV6-2 or TRBV6-3; TRBD2 matches 10 bases. J lost 4 bases, V lost 0 bases, and 5 bases had no gene match. From germline, CDR1 is MNHEY and CDR2 SVGEGT. This CDR3 is 17 amino acids long. The CDR3, as DNA: TGTGCCAGCAGTTACTCTCAGCGGGGGGGCGTCACCGGGGAGCTGTTTTTT. This translates into CASSYSQRGGVTGELFF.

This clonotype appeared many times. The chain has TRBV12-3 or TRBV12-4 and TRBJ1-2, with D possibly matching TRBD1 (5 bases). V lost 3 bases to trimming and J lost 4 bases, with 12 bases between them. This CDR3 has 14 residues. CDR3 sequence: CASSFMGGGYGYTF. CDR3 DNA: TGTGCCAGCAGTTTCATGGGGGGGGGCTATGGCTACACCTTC.

There are many counts of this clonotype. The chain recombines TRBV19 with TRBJ2-5; D might be TRBD1 (6 bases). The germline V gene encodes CDR1 LNHDA and CDR2 SQIVND (reference sequence). This CDR3 is 13 amino acids long. With 9 bases removed from V and 2 bases from J, the gap between germline ends came to 13 bases. The CDR3 loop is CASSRDRQETQYF. The DNA of the CDR3 is TGTGCCAGCAGCCGCGACAGGCAAGAGACCCAGTACTTC.

This clonotype was observed many times. The CDR3 DNA reads as TGTGCCACCAGCCAAGGTCGCGGGGAGCTGTTTTTT. Amino acids: CATSQGRGELFF. The chain carries TRBV24-1 and TRBJ2-2; no clear D. The CDR3 spans 12 residues. Trimming removed 7 bases from V and 7 bases from J, with 9 bases in between. CDR1 and CDR2 from the germline V gene are KGHDR and SFDVKD.

This clonotype was seen only a few times. The chain links TRBV18 to TRBJ1-3; maybe TRBD1 (5 bases). CDR1 is KGHSH and CDR2 is LQKENI in the germline V gene. This CDR3 has 16 amino acids. Trimming left V 2 bases short and J 4 bases short, with 15 bases between. The CDR3 DNA reads as TGTGCCAGCTCACCAGTCGGAGGGGCTGAGGGAAACACCATATATTTT. This encodes CASSPVGGAEGNTIYF.

This clonotype was detected many times. This sequence joins TRBV28 and TRBJ1-5; D not certain. With 7 bases removed from V and 8 bases from J, the gap between germline ends came to 12 bases. The CDR3 is 12 residues long. CDR1 is MDHEN, CDR2 SYDVKM, per germline. CDR3 loop: CASNPGRKPQHF. The CDR3 coding sequence is TGTGCCAGCAACCCGGGGAGGAAGCCCCAGCATTTT.